The sequence of this TCR beta chain was determined in a study of a mutant IDH1 vaccine in newly diagnosed glioma. Measured with immunoSEQ multiplex PCR; TCRdb has only the in-frame clones, and not every one. The sample has about 120,000 clones; roughly 77% are singletons. The CDR3 is 15 amino acids. Trimming pared 3 bases from V and 8 bases from J, leaving 19 bases between. CDR1 SGHTA and CDR2 FQGNSA come from the germline V gene. As for this clone: The antigen remains unidentified.

The time point was: week 11, during vaccination. Topical imiquimod accompanied each vaccine dose, which consisted of 300 ug of mutant IDH1 20-mer peptide. This receptor was obtained from a man aged 40-55 years with glioma. The sequenced sample was PBMCs, obtained from a glioma patient whose treatment included an IDH1 peptide vaccine. V is TRBV7-2 and J is TRBJ1-2, with D uncertain. The CDR3 sequence is CASSFTLQSPGGYTF. CDR3 DNA sequence: TGTGCCAGCAGCTTTACTCTACAGTCCCCCGGCGGCTACACCTTC.